The entry below gives a single T cell receptor beta chain sequence along with its context. Its specificity is not known. The data derive from a study of CD4 T cells in relation to SARS-CoV-2 and coronaviruses. Study context: After nine to eleven days of antigen culture, PBMC TCR beta CDR3s were sequenced. The negative reference was HIV-1 Nef peptide pool or peptide-free culture.

TCRdb keeps only in-frame clones here, not all; method: immunoSEQ multiplex PCR. Here the sample spans around 25,000 clones, around 76% being singletons. Before the COVID-19 pandemic, during about 2010-2018, CD4+ T cells were taken from unexposed donors. The cells were cultured for about ten days before CD4+ T cells were isolated. PBMCs were plated at 1.5 million to 2 million per well in IL-2-containing medium. Trimming pared 5 bases from V and 4 bases from J, leaving 12 bases between. Germline values: CDR1 MNHEY, CDR2 SMNVEV (reference sequence). CDR3 length: 15 amino acids. The TCR sequence derives from a human donor in good health. V usage is TRBV27 and J usage is TRBJ2-6; TRBD1 or TRBD2 may be the D gene (5 bases each). The sequencing sample was made of CD4+ T cells from PBMCs, cultured in vitro. The CDR3 region is CASSPHGAGANVLTF. In DNA form, the CDR3 reads TGTGCCAGCAGTCCCCACGGGGCCGGGGCCAACGTCCTGACTTTC. The whole variable domain, filled in from reference TRBV27 and TRBJ2-6, reads EAQVTQNPRYLITVTGKKLTVTCSQNMNHEYMSWYRQDPGLGLRQIYYSMNVEVTDKGDVPEGYKVSRKEKRNFPLILESPSPNQTSLYFCASSPHGAGANVLTFGAGSRLTVL.